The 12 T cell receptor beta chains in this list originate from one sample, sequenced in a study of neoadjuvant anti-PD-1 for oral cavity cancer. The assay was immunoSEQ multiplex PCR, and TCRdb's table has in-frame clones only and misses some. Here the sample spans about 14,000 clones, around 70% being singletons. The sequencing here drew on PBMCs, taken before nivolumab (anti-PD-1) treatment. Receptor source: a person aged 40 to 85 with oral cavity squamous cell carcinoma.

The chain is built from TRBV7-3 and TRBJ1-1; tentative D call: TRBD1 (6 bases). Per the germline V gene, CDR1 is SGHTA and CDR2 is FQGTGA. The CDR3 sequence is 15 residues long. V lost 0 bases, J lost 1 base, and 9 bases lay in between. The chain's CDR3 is CASSLTGGPNTEAFF. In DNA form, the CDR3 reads TGTGCCAGCAGCTTAACTGGGGGGCCGAACACTGAAGCTTTCTTT.

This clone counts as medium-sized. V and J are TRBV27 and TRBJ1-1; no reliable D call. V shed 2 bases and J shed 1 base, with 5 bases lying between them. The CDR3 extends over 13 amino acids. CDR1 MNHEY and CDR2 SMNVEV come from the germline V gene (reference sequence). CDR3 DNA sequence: TGTGCCAGCAGTTTAGTGGAGAACACTGAAGCTTTCTTT. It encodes CASSLVENTEAFF.

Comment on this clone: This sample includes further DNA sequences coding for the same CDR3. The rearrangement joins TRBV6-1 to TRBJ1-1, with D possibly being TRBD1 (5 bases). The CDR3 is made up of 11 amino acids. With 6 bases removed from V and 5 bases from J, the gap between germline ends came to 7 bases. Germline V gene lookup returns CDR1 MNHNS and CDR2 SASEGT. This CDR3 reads CASSRGTEAFF. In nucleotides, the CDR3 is TGTGCCAGCAGCCGGGGGACTGAAGCTTTCTTT.

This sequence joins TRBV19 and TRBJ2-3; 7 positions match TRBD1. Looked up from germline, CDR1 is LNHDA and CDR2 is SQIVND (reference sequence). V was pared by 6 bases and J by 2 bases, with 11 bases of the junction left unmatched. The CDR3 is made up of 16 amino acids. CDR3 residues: CASSLDGTVSTDTQYF. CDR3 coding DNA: TGTGCCAGTAGCCTCGACGGGACAGTCTCCACAGATACGCAGTATTTT.

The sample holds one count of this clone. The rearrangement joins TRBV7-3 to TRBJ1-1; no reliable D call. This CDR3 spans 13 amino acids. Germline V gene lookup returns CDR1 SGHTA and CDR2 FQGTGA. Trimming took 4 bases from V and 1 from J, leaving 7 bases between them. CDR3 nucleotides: TGTGCCAGCAGCTCAGGACCGAACACTGAAGCTTTCTTT. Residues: CASSSGPNTEAFF.

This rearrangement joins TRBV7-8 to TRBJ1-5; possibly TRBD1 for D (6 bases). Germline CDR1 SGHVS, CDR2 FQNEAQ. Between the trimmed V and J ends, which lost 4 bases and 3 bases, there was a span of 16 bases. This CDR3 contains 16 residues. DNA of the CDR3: TGTGCCAGCAGCTCCCGTCGGGACACCTCCAATCAGCCCCAGCATTTT. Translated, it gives CASSSRRDTSNQPQHF. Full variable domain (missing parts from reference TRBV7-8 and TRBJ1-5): GAGVSQSPRYKVAKRGQDVALRCDPISGHVSLFWYQQALGQGPEFLTYFQNEAQLDKSGLPSDRFFAERPEGSVSTLKIQRTQQEDSAVYLCASSSRRDTSNQPQHFGDGTRLSIL.

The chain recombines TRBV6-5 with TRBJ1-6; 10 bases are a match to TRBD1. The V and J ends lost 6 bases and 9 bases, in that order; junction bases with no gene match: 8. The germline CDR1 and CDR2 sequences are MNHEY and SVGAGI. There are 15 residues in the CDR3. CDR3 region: CASSQGQGMGSPLHF. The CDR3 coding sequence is TGTGCCAGCAGCCAGGGACAGGGGATGGGTTCACCCCTCCACTTT.

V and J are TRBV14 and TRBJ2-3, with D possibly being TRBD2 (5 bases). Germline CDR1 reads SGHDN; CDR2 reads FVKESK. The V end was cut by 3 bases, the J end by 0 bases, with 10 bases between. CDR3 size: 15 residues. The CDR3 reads CASSQDLVSTDTQYF. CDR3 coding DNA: TGTGCCAGCAGCCAGGACTTGGTGAGCACAGATACGCAGTATTTT.

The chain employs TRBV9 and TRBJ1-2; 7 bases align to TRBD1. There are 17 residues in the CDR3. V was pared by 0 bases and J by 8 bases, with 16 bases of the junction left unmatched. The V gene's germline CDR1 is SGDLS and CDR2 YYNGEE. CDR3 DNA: TGTGCCAGCAGCGTAGACAAACAGGGGAGGATTCTGTACGGCTACACCTTC. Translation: CASSVDKQGRILYGYTF.

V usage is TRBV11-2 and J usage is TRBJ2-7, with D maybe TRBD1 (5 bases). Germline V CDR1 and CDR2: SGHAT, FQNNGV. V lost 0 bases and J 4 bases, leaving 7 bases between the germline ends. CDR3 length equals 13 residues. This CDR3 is CASSLDYRYEQYF. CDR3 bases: TGTGCCAGCAGCTTAGATTACAGGTACGAGCAGTACTTC. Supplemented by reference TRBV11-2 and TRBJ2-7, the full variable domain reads EAGVAQSPRYKIIEKRQSVAFWCNPISGHATLYWYQQILGQGPKLLIQFQNNGVVDDSQLPKDRFSAERLKGVDSTLKIQPAKLEDSAVYLCASSLDYRYEQYFGPGTRLTVT.

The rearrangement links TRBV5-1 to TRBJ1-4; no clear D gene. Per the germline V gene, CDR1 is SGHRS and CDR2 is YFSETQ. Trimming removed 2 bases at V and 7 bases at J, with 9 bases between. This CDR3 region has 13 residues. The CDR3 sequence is CASSFSSTEKLFF. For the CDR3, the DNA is TGCGCCAGCAGCTTCAGTTCCACTGAAAAACTGTTTTTT.

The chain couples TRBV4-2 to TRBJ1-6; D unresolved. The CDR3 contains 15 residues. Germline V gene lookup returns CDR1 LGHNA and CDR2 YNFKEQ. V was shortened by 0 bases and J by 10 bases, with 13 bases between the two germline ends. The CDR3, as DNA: TGTGCCAGCAGCCAAGAACACCTTCTGGGGTCACCCCTCCACTTT. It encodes CASSQEHLLGSPLHF.